This T cell receptor (beta chain) was found in a study of blood T cell repertoires in COVID-19. Study as a whole: COVID-19 samples collected from the United States, Italy and Spain covered acute and convalescent phases.

Germline CDR1 is GTSNPN and CDR2 is SVGIG (reference sequence). The CDR3 loop spans 12 amino acids. Trimming pared 0 bases from V and 7 bases from J, leaving 9 bases between. This clone has a handful of counts. Here immunoSEQ multiplex PCR was the method, and the copy in TCRdb shows in-frame clones only, minus some. Of 200,000 to 250,000 clones detected, 88% appear once; the ten largest clones hold more than 1.4%. This clonotype was sampled from a young man with active or convalescent COVID-19. This chain joins TRBV30 and TRBJ1-2; D perhaps matches TRBD1 (6 bases). The sequencing sample was made of peripheral blood. CDR3 bases: TGTGCCTGGAGTGTATTGGGGGCTGGCTACACCTTC. This encodes CAWSVLGAGYTF.